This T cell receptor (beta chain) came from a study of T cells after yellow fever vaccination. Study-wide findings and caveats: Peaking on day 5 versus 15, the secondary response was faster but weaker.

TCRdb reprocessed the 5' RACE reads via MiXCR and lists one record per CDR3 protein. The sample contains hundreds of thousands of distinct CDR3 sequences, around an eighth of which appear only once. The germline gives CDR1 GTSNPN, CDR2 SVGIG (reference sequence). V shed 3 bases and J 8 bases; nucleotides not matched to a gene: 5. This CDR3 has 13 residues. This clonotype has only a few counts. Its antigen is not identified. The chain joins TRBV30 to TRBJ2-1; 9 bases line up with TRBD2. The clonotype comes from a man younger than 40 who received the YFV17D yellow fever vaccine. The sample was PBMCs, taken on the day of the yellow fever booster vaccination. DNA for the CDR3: TGTGCCTGGAGACGGGCGGGAGGGTATGAGCAGTTCTTC. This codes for CAWRRAGGYEQFF.